This T cell receptor (beta chain) is drawn from a study of prognosis after radiotherapy for stage I lung cancer. This CDR3 has 17 residues. CDR1 and CDR2 (germline): LNHNV, YYDKDF (reference sequence). J was trimmed by 3 bases and V by 1 base; bases with no gene match: 5. Amplification of the TCR beta CDR3 (from genomic DNA) was done by two-round multiplex PCR. The first PCR round targeted every TRBV and TRBJ gene with specific primers. TCRdb fed the multiplex PCR reads into MiXCR, producing one record per CDR3 protein. Here the sample spans approximately 51,000 distinct CDR3 sequences, about 32% being singletons. Many counts were recorded for this clonotype.

Sample: PBMCs, taken before or after stereotactic body radiation therapy (not recorded which). This clonotype was sampled from a donor aged 50 or older with non-small cell lung cancer. The genes are TRBV15 and TRBJ1-5, with 11 positions matching TRBD1. The CDR3 sequence is CATSRGPGQGDNQPQHF. The CDR3 DNA reads TGTGCCACCAGCAGAGGTCCGGGACAGGGGGACAATCAGCCCCAGCATTTT.